This T cell receptor beta chain was found in a study of shared T cell receptors in the human thymus. Sequencing used immunoSEQ multiplex PCR; TCRdb keeps in-frame clones, though not all of them. The profile shows hundreds of thousands of clones, approximately 90% of them singletons. In germline, CDR1 is GTSNPN, CDR2 SVGIG (reference sequence). With 3 bases clipped from V and 3 bases from J, the junction kept 2 bases outside the gene matches. The CDR3 is 15 amino acids. This clone appeared a single time. These same records also appear under a second study, on human thymus T cells. As that report states: Donors were healthy Finnish babies undergoing corrective operations for congenital heart defects. Thymic samples were excised during corrective heart operations. An apparent bias in V and J gene usage was seen in thymic and blood repertoires. Related work showed strongly overlapping thymic repertoires across unrelated individuals.

The sequencing input was thymocytes. The sequence derives from a boy under three years old with a congenital heart defect. The chain recombines TRBV30 with TRBJ2-5, with TRBD2 identical over 15 bases. The CDR3, as DNA: TGTGCCTGGAGGAGGACTAGCGGGAGGGAAGAGACCCAGTACTTC. Translated: CAWRRTSGREETQYF.